The following is a T cell receptor (beta chain) sequence with its context. This clone was seen a handful of times. Its target antigen remains unknown. The record has no base qualities; no much larger clone is one base away. The goal of deep resolution MiSeq sequencing was a depth between 1 in 1 million and 1 in 200,000 T cells, and coverage averaged 10x per clonotype. TCR beta libraries were generated with the immunoSEQ hsTCRB Kit. On the study's bioinformatics: Data were analyzed with ImmunoSEQ Data Assistant and ImmunoSEQ Analyzer, with V, D and J genes assigned per IMGT definitions. Clonality, which ranges from 0 to 1, was calculated as one minus the normalized Shannon entropy of productive rearrangement frequencies. Only overrepresented clonotypes making up at least 0.05% of each patient's repertoire were included in the public clonotype analysis. Repertoires from some 13 age-matched healthy donors in immuneACCESS were used as clonality controls. TCRdb stores this immuneACCESS table with in-frame sequences only. Part of the clones is absent; in the studies checked, under half of the shortfall reflects unresolved V genes, and no reason is known for the rest. For V, J and clone size, that table is used; D and trimming come from the DNA. The sample includes more than 200,000 clones, with 60% to 75% observed a single time. Of the sample, 15% to 19% is held by the ten largest clones.

The time point label, as the study defines it: roughly 2 years on ibrutinib. For TCR beta library preparation, roughly 2 micrograms of genomic DNA were extracted from the cryopreserved PBMCs. High-throughput TCR beta sequencing was performed on longitudinal blood samples from CLL patients receiving ibrutinib monotherapy. The patients took part in an open-label, single-center phase 2 trial of ibrutinib monotherapy. The data are from a study of cytotoxic CD8 clonotypes in ibrutinib-treated CLL (dated by TCRdb to about 2021). Regarding the complete study: The cohort had about a dozen relapsed/refractory and roughly 15 treatment-naive patients; roughly 18 were IGHV unmutated. The response samples were drawn at a median of roughly eleven months into treatment, with a range of about 6 to 40 months. Of the approximately 86 participants in the trial, 26 had longitudinal samples available. On average, each sample yielded roughly 260,000 productive templates and 85,000 to 95,000 productive rearrangements. Every remission and progressive disease sample was obtained while ibrutinib was still being received by the patients. Responses were partial in roughly 25 patients and complete in 2; after median about 70 months follow-up, about 14 stayed in remission and roughly twelve progressed. Cryopreserved peripheral blood mononuclear cells were collected before treatment, at response, and at either disease progression or sustained remission. The study at large found these results: Clonality rose at ibrutinib response, remained stable during sustained remission, and dropped back toward baseline at progression. Sampling times were not matched between sustained-remission and progressing patients, and lymph node repertoires were not studied. At baseline, clonality was higher than in age-matched healthy donors and showed a strong correlation with circulating CD8+ T-cell counts. Public clonotypes were rare and either shrank or stayed stable during treatment, and the rise in clonality at ibrutinib response reflected expansion of private clonotypes.

From the cysteine up to the phenylalanine, the CDR3 has a length of 15 residues. CDR3 DNA only is kept here, 45 bases in frame from base 1. Reading the germline V gene gives CDR1 MGHDK and CDR2 SYGVNS. V lost 6 bases and J lost 7 bases; the stretch between them is 19 bases long. The sequenced sample was PBMCs, obtained after 24 months of ibrutinib treatment. This receptor was identified in a human donor with chronic lymphocytic leukemia. The chain was built from TRBV25-1 and TRBJ1-5; D gene: possibly TRBD1, on 6 matching bases. The CDR3 region reads CASSPAGVVGQPQHF. The sequenced DNA: TGTGCCAGCAGCCCGGCAGGGGTTGTTGGGCAGCCCCAGCATTTT.